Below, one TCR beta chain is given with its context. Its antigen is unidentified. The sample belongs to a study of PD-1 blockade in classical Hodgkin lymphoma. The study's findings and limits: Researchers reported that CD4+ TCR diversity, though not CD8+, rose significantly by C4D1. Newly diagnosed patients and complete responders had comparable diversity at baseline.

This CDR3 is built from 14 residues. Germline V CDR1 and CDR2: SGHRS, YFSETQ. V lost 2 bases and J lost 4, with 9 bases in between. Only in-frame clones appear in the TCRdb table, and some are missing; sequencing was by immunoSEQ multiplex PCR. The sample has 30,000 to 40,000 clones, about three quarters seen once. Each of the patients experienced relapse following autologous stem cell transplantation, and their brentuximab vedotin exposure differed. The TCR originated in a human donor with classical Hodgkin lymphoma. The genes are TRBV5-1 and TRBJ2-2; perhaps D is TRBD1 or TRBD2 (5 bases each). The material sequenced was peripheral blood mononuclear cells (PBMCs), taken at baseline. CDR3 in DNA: TGCGCCAGCAGCTTCCGGGACGTCACCGGGGAGCTGTTTTTT. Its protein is CASSFRDVTGELFF.